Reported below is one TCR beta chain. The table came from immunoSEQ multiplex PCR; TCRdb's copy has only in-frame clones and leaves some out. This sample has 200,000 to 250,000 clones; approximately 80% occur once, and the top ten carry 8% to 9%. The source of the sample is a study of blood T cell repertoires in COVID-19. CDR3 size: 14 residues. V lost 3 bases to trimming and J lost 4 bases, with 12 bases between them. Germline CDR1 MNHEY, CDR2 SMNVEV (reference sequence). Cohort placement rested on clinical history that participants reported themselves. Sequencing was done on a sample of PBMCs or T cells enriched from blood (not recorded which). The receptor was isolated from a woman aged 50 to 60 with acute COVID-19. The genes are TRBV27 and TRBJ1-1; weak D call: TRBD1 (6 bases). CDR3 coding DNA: TGTGCCAGCAGTTTCCGACAGGACCCCACTGAAGCTTTCTTT. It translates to CASSFRQDPTEAFF.